This entry lists 27 T cell receptor beta chains sequenced from one sample in a study of shared clonotypes between healthy human individuals (dated by TCRdb to the early 2020s). Libraries were prepared through the immunoSEQ multiplex PCR assay. This immuneACCESS table, as held by TCRdb, lists in-frame sequences with V and J called but not all clones. Of the missing ones, under half trace to an unresolved V gene in checked studies; the others have no known cause. The sample profile shows roughly 330,000 clones; approximately 74% of them were found once. Of the sample, 10% is held by the ten largest clones. Specimen: memory CD4+ T cells sorted from blood. The meaning of the sample's cell subset or site label: CD45RA-negative fraction. These receptors all stem from a man younger than 40 in good health.

The chain couples TRBV18 to TRBJ2-1; TRBD1 agrees at 10 bases. The germline gives CDR1 KGHSH, CDR2 LQKENI. The CDR3 is made up of 14 amino acids. The V gene end was trimmed by 2 bases and the J gene end by 7 bases; junction bases not matched to a gene: 2. CDR3 protein: CASSPGTGVNEQFF. The CDR3 DNA reads as TGTGCCAGCTCACCAGGGACAGGGGTGAATGAGCAGTTCTTC.

This chain connects TRBV6-5 to TRBJ1-2, with TRBD1 matching over 7 bases. V dropped 6 bases and J dropped 0; count of bases not matched to a gene: 4. CDR1 and CDR2 (germline): MNHEY, SVGAGI. The CDR3 covers 14 residues. CDR3 in amino acids: CASRRGTANYGYTF. The CDR3 nucleotides are TGTGCCAGCAGGCGCGGGACAGCTAACTATGGCTACACCTTC.

The chain is built from TRBV6-1 and TRBJ2-5; 7 nucleotides match TRBD2. CDR3 length: 14 amino acids. Germline CDR1 MNHNS, CDR2 SASEGT. Unmatched junction bases numbered 6, after V lost 6 bases and J lost 2 bases. The CDR3 coding sequence is TGTGCCAGCAGCTCAGCGGGAACTCAAGAGACCCAGTACTTC. The encoded protein is CASSSAGTQETQYF.

The CDR3 DNA follows: TGCGCCAGCTCCTCCGCGGGGGCTCTCACAGATACGCAGTATTTT. Translated: CASSSAGALTDTQYF. The V call is TRBV5-1, the J call TRBJ2-3, with D tentatively TRBD2 (7 bases). The CDR3 loop spans 15 amino acids. The germline V gene encodes CDR1 SGHRS and CDR2 YFSETQ. Trimming cost V 7 bases and J 2 bases, with 17 bases left between them.

The genes are TRBV5-1 and TRBJ2-3; TRBD1 might be the D (6 bases). Per germline, CDR1 SGHRS and CDR2 YFSETQ. V gave up 4 bases and J gave up 2 bases, with 11 bases separating them. This CDR3 contains 14 residues. For the CDR3, the DNA is TGCGCCAGCAGCCGGGACACCGACACAGATACGCAGTATTTT. Residues: CASSRDTDTDTQYF.

This clone has just one count. The genes are TRBV5-4 and TRBJ2-1; 12 nucleotides match TRBD2. Germline loops: CDR1 SGHNT, CDR2 YYREEE (reference sequence). This CDR3 contains 16 residues. With V trimmed by 3 bases and J by 7 bases, 8 bases remained unmatched. CDR3 nucleotide sequence: TGTGCCAGCAGCTCGGCGACTAGCGGGAGTTGGAATGAGCAGTTCTTC. This codes for CASSSATSGSWNEQFF.

The genes are TRBV7-2 and TRBJ2-1; D perhaps matches TRBD2 (5 bases). V shed 4 bases and J shed 8 bases, with 18 bases lying between them. Germline CDR1 is SGHTA and CDR2 is FQGNSA. This CDR3 spans 15 amino acids. The DNA for the CDR3 is TGTGCCAGCAGCTCCTATCGGGGTGGAGGCTATGAGCAGTTCTTC. Translation: CASSSYRGGGYEQFF.

J is TRBJ2-2 and V is TRBV7-2; 9 bases are a match to TRBD2. This CDR3 is built from 14 residues. After removal of 7 bases from V and 6 bases from J, the junction contained 6 bases not matched to a gene. Germline V gives CDR1 SGHTA, CDR2 FQGNSA. CDR3 amino acids: CASTQTSGAGELFF. CDR3 nucleotides: TGTGCCAGCACCCAGACTAGCGGAGCCGGGGAGCTGTTTTTT. The variable domain in full, completed from reference TRBV7-2 and TRBJ2-2, reads GAGVSQSPSNKVTEKGKDVELRCDPISGHTALYWYRQSLGQGLEFLIYFQGNSAPDKSGLPSDRFSAERTGGSVSTLTIQRTQQEDSAVYLCASTQTSGAGELFFGEGSRLTVL.

Worth noting for this clone: The same CDR3 can be traced to other DNA sequences in this sample. This chain uses TRBV10-3 with TRBJ2-7; 10 nucleotides agree with TRBD1. With 6 bases clipped from V and 1 base from J, the junction kept 3 bases outside the gene matches. Germline CDR1 is ENHRY and CDR2 is SYGVKD. The CDR3 is made up of 14 amino acids. Here the CDR3 DNA reads TGTGCCATCAGCGGGGACAGGGGATCCTACGAGCAGTACTTC. Translating gives CAISGDRGSYEQYF.

The chain links TRBV27 to TRBJ1-4; D uncertain. Germline-derived CDR1 and CDR2 are MNHEY and SMNVEV (reference sequence). The CDR3 sequence is 13 residues long. Trimming pared 3 bases from V and 4 bases from J, leaving 6 bases between. The CDR3: CASSFKFNEKLFF. In DNA form, the CDR3 reads TGTGCCAGCAGTTTTAAATTTAATGAAAAACTGTTTTTT.

As for this clone: The sample contains more than one DNA sequence encoding this CDR3. The chain is built from TRBV2 and TRBJ2-7; 11 nucleotides agree with TRBD2. The CDR3 has 14 amino acids. J lost 2 bases, V lost 6 bases, and 3 bases had no gene match. Per germline, CDR1 SNHLY and CDR2 FYNNEI. CDR3 amino acids: CASSLAGGAYEQYF. Written as DNA, the CDR3 is TGTGCCAGCAGCCTAGCGGGAGGAGCCTACGAGCAGTACTTC.

This clone was seen a handful of times. This sequence joins TRBV6-1 and TRBJ1-2; no clear D gene. V lost 3 bases and J lost 7, with 12 bases in between. This CDR3 spans 13 amino acids. Germline V lookup: CDR1 MNHNS, CDR2 SASEGT. The CDR3 DNA is TGTGCCAGCAGTGATGGATATAGAACTGGCTACACCTTC. It is translated as CASSDGYRTGYTF.

The J gene is TRBJ1-4, the V gene TRBV4-3, with a weak D call TRBD1 (6 bases). V shed 0 bases and J shed 6 bases, with 11 bases lying between them. Germline V gene data show CDR1 as LGHNA and CDR2 as YSLEER. The CDR3 length is 15 residues. As DNA, the CDR3 is TGCGCCAGCAGCCAAGAGTCCAGGGGTTATGAAAAACTGTTTTTT. Amino acids: CASSQESRGYEKLFF.

The chain has TRBV27 and TRBJ2-7, with 8 nucleotides matching TRBD1. The CDR3 contains 14 residues. Germline V lookup: CDR1 MNHEY, CDR2 SMNVEV (reference sequence). With V trimmed by 2 bases and J by 3 bases, 3 bases remained unmatched. CDR3 protein: CASSLKDRVYEQYF. CDR3 bases: TGTGCCAGCAGTTTAAAGGACAGGGTCTACGAGCAGTACTTC.

The genes are TRBV4-2 and TRBJ2-2; 15 bases agree with TRBD2. The CDR3 covers 22 residues. V lost 3 bases and J lost 3; bases outside the gene matches: 17. Germline values: CDR1 LGHNA, CDR2 YNFKEQ. CDR3 DNA sequence: TGTGCCAGCAGCCACGGGACAGGGACTAGCGGGAGGCCAACAAGGGACACCGGGGAGCTGTTTTTT. This sequence encodes CASSHGTGTSGRPTRDTGELFF.

The chain carries TRBV6-6 and TRBJ2-7, with D perhaps matching TRBD1 (7 bases). CDR1 and CDR2 (germline): MNHNY, SVGAGI (reference sequence). The V end lost 2 bases, the J end lost 5 bases, and 19 bases lay between the germline ends. The CDR3 is 16 residues long. DNA for the CDR3: TGTGCCAGCAGTTACCCCGCGGGACAGTCGAGGAACGAGCAGTACTTC. Translated, it gives CASSYPAGQSRNEQYF.

This chain connects TRBV5-5 to TRBJ2-2; 12 nucleotides match TRBD2. The germline CDR1 and CDR2 sequences are SGHKS and YYEKEE (reference sequence). The CDR3 totals 17 residues. J gave up 4 bases and V 4 bases, and 8 bases lay outside the gene matches. CDR3 nucleotides: TGTGCCAGCAGCCCGACTAGCGGGAGTTTCGGCACCGGGGAGCTGTTTTTT. It specifies CASSPTSGSFGTGELFF.

The CDR3 DNA sequence: TGTGCAAGTCGCTTAAGTCTGAGCGGCACTTATTCCAATGAGCAGTTCTTC. Protein product: CASRLSLSGTYSNEQFF. The J gene is TRBJ2-1, the V gene TRBV12-2; the table's D call, TRBD2, was not checked against the DNA. TRBV12-2 counts as a pseudogene. CDR3 size: 17 residues.

The V call is TRBV27, the J call TRBJ2-3; D uncertain. The V end was cut by 3 bases, the J end by 2 bases, with 9 bases between. The V gene's germline CDR1 is MNHEY and CDR2 SMNVEV (reference sequence). This CDR3 contains 14 residues. The CDR3 reads CASSLRTPTDTQYF. The CDR3 region has the DNA TGTGCCAGCAGTTTGAGGACGCCCACAGATACGCAGTATTTT.

This chain's CDR3 is CASSGSGGSRYNEQFF. The CDR3, as DNA: TGCGCCAGCAGCGGGTCGGGCGGGAGTCGCTACAATGAGCAGTTCTTC. This chain connects TRBV5-1 to TRBJ2-1; TRBD2 matches at 7 bases. This CDR3 comprises 16 residues. Germline lookup yields CDR1 SGHRS and CDR2 YFSETQ. Trimming at V came to 4 bases and at J to 3 bases, leaving 10 bases not matched to a gene.

The CDR3 DNA sequence: TGTGCCAGCAACCTCAAAGACCGGCCGCGGGGCTACACCTTC. Amino acids: CASNLKDRPRGYTF. The chain combines TRBV6-1 with TRBJ1-2; no reliable D call. The CDR3 has 14 residues. Germline V gene lookup returns CDR1 MNHNS and CDR2 SASEGT. Trimming took off 7 bases at V and 8 bases at J, with 20 bases between the two ends.

This clone was detected a few times. CDR3 protein: CASSFLNSGANVLTF. CDR3 nucleotides: TGTGCCAGCAGCTTCTTGAACTCTGGGGCCAACGTCCTGACTTTC. V gene TRBV7-8 combines with J gene TRBJ2-6; D uncertain. Germline V gene sequence: CDR1 SGHVS, CDR2 FQNEAQ. The CDR3 is 15 residues long. The germline V and J ends were trimmed by 3 bases and 0 bases, with 6 bases remaining between them.

This clone was detected once. The rearrangement joins TRBV18 to TRBJ2-5, with 7 bases fitting TRBD2. V was pared by 3 bases and J by 5 bases, with 12 bases of the junction left unmatched. Germline V gene lookup returns CDR1 KGHSH and CDR2 LQKENI. The CDR3 is made up of 16 amino acids. The CDR3 loop reads CASSPASGSRRETQYF. Here the CDR3 DNA reads TGTGCCAGCTCACCGGCTAGCGGCTCCCGGCGGGAGACCCAGTACTTC. The full variable domain, its missing parts supplied by reference TRBV18 and TRBJ2-5, is NAGVMQNPRHLVRRRGQEARLRCSPMKGHSHVYWYRQLPEEGLKFMVYLQKENIIDESGMPKERFSAEFPKEGPSILRIQQVVRGDSAAYFCASSPASGSRRETQYFGPGTRLLVL.

The V call is TRBV5-4, the J call TRBJ2-1, with unresolved D. Germline V gives CDR1 SGHNT, CDR2 YYREEE (reference sequence). Trimming cost V 0 bases and J 2 bases, with 12 bases left between them. CDR3 length equals 16 residues. The CDR3 sequence: CASSLVGSRTYNEQFF. CDR3 nucleotides: TGTGCCAGCAGCTTGGTAGGCAGTAGGACCTACAATGAGCAGTTCTTC.

The chain uses TRBV7-2 and TRBJ2-3; D uncertain. CDR3 length: 15 residues. Trimming shortened V by 5 bases and J by 0 bases, and 12 bases separated the two germline ends. Per the germline V gene, CDR1 is SGHTA and CDR2 is FQGNSA. CDR3 coding DNA: TGTGCCAGCAGCACCGCACCGCTCAGCACAGATACGCAGTATTTT. It specifies CASSTAPLSTDTQYF.

The gene calls are TRBV6-1 and TRBJ2-5; tentatively, D is TRBD1 (5 bases). The CDR3 totals 11 residues. Germline CDR1 is MNHNS and CDR2 is SASEGT. Trimming removed 7 bases from V and 7 bases from J, with 10 bases in between. The CDR3 DNA sequence: TGTGCCAGCATTCAGGGCGGGACCCAGTACTTC. Translation gives CASIQGGTQYF.

Details on this clone: This CDR3 is also generated by other DNA sequences in the sample. This chain links TRBV5-6 with TRBJ2-5; D gene ambiguous. V lost 2 bases and J 7 bases, leaving 6 bases between the germline ends. CDR3 size: 11 residues. Germline V gives CDR1 SGHDT, CDR2 YYEEEE. The CDR3 region is CASSFLGTQYF. CDR3 DNA: TGTGCCAGCAGCTTCTTAGGGACCCAGTACTTC.